The rows below give T cell receptor beta chains drawn from one sample of a study of blood T cell repertoires in COVID-19. Assay used: immunoSEQ multiplex PCR; TCRdb lists only in-frame clones, some missing. Altogether about 240,000 clones are present, about 87% being singletons, with the ten largest covering 7.1%. Sequencing input: peripheral blood. These receptors all stem from a woman aged 65 to 85 with active or convalescent COVID-19. CDR3s include the opening cysteine and the closing phenylalanine or tryptophan. Each record gives: CDR3 protein, J gene, V gene.

CDR3: CATATGGHSGETQYF
J: TRBJ2-5
V: TRBV15

CDR3: CASTRTTGEQYF
J: TRBJ2-7
V: TRBV5-1

CDR3: CASSWTGGYGYTF
J: TRBJ1-2
V: TRBV5-6

CDR3: CASSYRPQGTYNEQFF
J: TRBJ2-1
V: TRBV6-6

CDR3: CASSIGLLAGGYEQYF
J: TRBJ2-7
V: TRBV19

CDR3: CASSLIRGLEAFF
J: TRBJ1-1
V: TRBV5-5

CDR3: CASSQGGQLQEKLFF
J: TRBJ1-4
V: TRBV4-1

CDR3: CASSLAWGQGGYEQYF
J: TRBJ2-7
V: TRBV7-9

CDR3: CASSQGRSTVKKLFF
J: TRBJ1-4
V: TRBV14

CDR3: CASSPGGSENTF
J: TRBJ1-2
V: TRBV18

CDR3: CASSASPGTAGDIQYF
J: TRBJ2-4
V: TRBV9

CDR3: CASSFQNTGVDTF
J: TRBJ1-2
V: TRBV12-3/TRBV12-4

CDR3: CASTRTGHSYTF
J: TRBJ1-2
V: TRBV12-3/TRBV12-4

CDR3: CSVDMRGTGVYSNYGYTF
J: TRBJ1-2
V: TRBV29-1

CDR3: CASRPDSLNTGELFF
J: TRBJ2-2
V: TRBV5-4

CDR3: CASSFEGQGTQPQHF
J: TRBJ1-5
V: TRBV5-1

CDR3: CASSHPEASDTQYF
J: TRBJ2-3
V: TRBV5-1

CDR3: CASSLFRGQGNSPLHF
J: TRBJ1-6
V: TRBV4-3

CDR3: CASSYSEGVAAFF
J: TRBJ1-1
V: TRBV6-2/TRBV6-3

CDR3: CASSSKRAGDHEQYF
J: TRBJ2-7
V: TRBV6-6

CDR3: CASRARTSGTDTQYF
J: TRBJ2-3
V: TRBV5-1

CDR3: CASSLAASSTDTQYF
J: TRBJ2-3
V: TRBV5-4

CDR3: CASSPRTGEGYTF
J: TRBJ1-2
V: TRBV18

CDR3: CASRGGFWDYGYTF
J: TRBJ1-2
V: TRBV2

CDR3: CASRLAGGSYNEQFF
J: TRBJ2-1
V: TRBV7-2

CDR3: CATSDPPQAYGYTF
J: TRBJ1-2
V: TRBV24-1

CDR3: CASSHWGGQGSWQFF
J: TRBJ2-1
V: TRBV5-6

CDR3: CSDWGVSYNEQFF
J: TRBJ2-1
V: TRBV29-1

CDR3: CASSVGRGSSGNTIYF
J: TRBJ1-3
V: TRBV2

CDR3: CASSEWKGTEDIQYF
J: TRBJ2-4
V: TRBV2

CDR3: CASSYRGNTEAFF
J: TRBJ1-1
V: TRBV7-9

CDR3: CASSSLNNYEQYF
J: TRBJ2-7
V: TRBV28

CDR3: CASSFYTGRFYNEQFF
J: TRBJ2-1
V: TRBV11-2

CDR3: CAITQAGNSGNTIYF
J: TRBJ1-3
V: TRBV10-3

CDR3: CASSLNPGTVNQPQHF
J: TRBJ1-5
V: TRBV7-3

CDR3: CASGGNTEAFF
J: TRBJ1-1
V: TRBV6-5

CDR3: CASSETGLRDTQYF
J: TRBJ2-3
V: TRBV6-4

CDR3: CASSLRPARDTQYF
J: TRBJ2-3
V: TRBV6-1

CDR3: CASSLSSRSSYNEQFF
J: TRBJ2-1
V: TRBV7-6

CDR3: CASSLKMSGGPGNIQYF
J: TRBJ2-4
V: TRBV7-2

CDR3: CASSQEPESLFYTF
J: TRBJ1-2
V: TRBV4-3

CDR3: CASSPQPGGGYGYTF
J: TRBJ1-2
V: TRBV7-3

CDR3: CASSSISGGIYNEQFF
J: TRBJ2-1
V: TRBV5-4

CDR3: CASSSRGGYGYTF
J: TRBJ1-2
V: TRBV12-3/TRBV12-4

CDR3: CASSAGEGSNPNYGYTF
J: TRBJ1-2
V: TRBV6-1